Below are 22 T cell receptor beta chains sequenced from a single sample in a study of CD8 T cells in Susac syndrome. Random hexamers were used to reverse transcribe an amount of about 0.5 to 1 ug RNA. MiXCR, applied by TCRdb to the immunoSEQ multiplex PCR reads, yields one record per CDR3 protein. Among approximately 90,000 distinct CDR3 sequences, over 80% were seen once, and the ten largest hold roughly 0.32%. The specimen was CD8+ T cells from PBMCs. Receptors were obtained from a human donor in good health.

The gene calls are TRBV24-1 and TRBJ2-2; TRBD1 aligns across 7 bases. Germline V gene sequence: CDR1 KGHDR, CDR2 SFDVKD. The CDR3 length is 14 residues. J gave up 6 bases and V 4 bases, and 4 bases lay outside the gene matches. The CDR3 loop is CATSEDRVPGELFF. The CDR3 DNA reads TGTGCCACCAGTGAAGACAGGGTACCCGGGGAGCTGTTTTTT.

The chain joins TRBV19 to TRBJ2-1; no definite D call. CDR3 length: 15 residues. CDR1 and CDR2 from the germline V gene are LNHDA and SQIVND (reference sequence). V was clipped by 5 bases and J by 0 bases, with 11 bases between them. The CDR3 region has the DNA TGTGCCAGTAGTGTAATGGTAAGCTCCTACAATGAGCAGTTCTTC. Encoded protein: CASSVMVSSYNEQFF.

This chain connects TRBV2 to TRBJ2-7; TRBD2 aligns across 8 bases. The CDR3 totals 16 residues. The J segment lost 3 bases and the V segment lost 8 bases, leaving 15 bases of the junction unmatched. Germline V gives CDR1 SNHLY, CDR2 FYNNEI. CDR3 loop: CASDLSGGPSNYEQYF. Here the CDR3 DNA reads TGTGCCAGCGATTTGTCGGGGGGGCCTAGTAACTACGAGCAGTACTTC.

V usage is TRBV12-3 or TRBV12-4 and J usage is TRBJ1-1; D call uncertain. This CDR3 has 12 amino acids. V was pared by 7 bases and J by 1 base, with 7 bases between. The CDR3 bases are TGTGCCAGCATCGTAGGGAACACTGAAGCTTTCTTT. This gives the protein CASIVGNTEAFF.

J is TRBJ2-6 and V is TRBV5-6, with 7 bases matching TRBD1. Unmatched junction bases numbered 11, after V lost 5 bases and J lost 0 bases. CDR3 length: 18 amino acids. Per the germline V gene, CDR1 is SGHDT and CDR2 is YYEEEE. The CDR3 DNA is TGTGCCAGCAGGCAACCCGGGACAGATGACTCTGGGGCCAACGTCCTGACTTTC. Its protein product is CASRQPGTDDSGANVLTF. Full variable domain (missing parts from reference TRBV5-6 and TRBJ2-6): DAGVTQSPTHLIKTRGQQVTLRCSPKSGHDTVSWYQQALGQGPQFIFQYYEEEERQRGNFPDRFSGHQFPNYSSELNVNALLLGDSALYLCASRQPGTDDSGANVLTFGAGSRLTVL.

The chain joins TRBV13 to TRBJ2-5; 8 bases agree with TRBD1. This CDR3 has 15 amino acids. V lost 0 bases, J lost 4 bases, and 4 bases stayed unmatched. Germline lookup yields CDR1 PRHDT and CDR2 FYEKMQ (reference sequence). CDR3 loop: CASSLGGTGGETQYF. Written as DNA, the CDR3 is TGTGCCAGCAGCTTAGGGGGGACAGGAGGAGAGACCCAGTACTTC.

The chain is built from TRBV30 and TRBJ2-2, with 8 bases matching TRBD1. The junction had 5 bases not matched to a gene; V was cut back by 2 bases and J by 6 bases. Germline V gene data show CDR1 as GTSNPN and CDR2 as SVGIG (reference sequence). CDR3 size: 14 residues. This CDR3 reads CAWSTGQGSGELFF. In nucleotides, the CDR3 is TGTGCCTGGAGTACCGGACAGGGATCCGGGGAGCTGTTTTTT.

The chain links TRBV3-1 to TRBJ2-1, with D possibly being TRBD1 or TRBD2 (5 bases each). Germline values: CDR1 LGHDT, CDR2 YNNKEL (reference sequence). Deletions cut 6 bases from V and 5 bases from J, with 20 bases between. The CDR3 length is 16 residues. In DNA form, the CDR3 reads TGTGCCAGCAGGCCTCGACACCAGGGACCCCACAATGAGCAGTTCTTC. This translates into CASRPRHQGPHNEQFF.

Only one count was recorded for this clonotype. This chain joins TRBV9 and TRBJ2-1, with unresolved D. Between the trimmed V and J ends, which lost 0 bases and 8 bases, there was a span of 12 bases. CDR3 length: 14 residues. Germline values: CDR1 SGDLS, CDR2 YYNGEE. The CDR3: CASSVEGWADEQFF. For the CDR3, the DNA is TGTGCCAGCAGCGTAGAGGGCTGGGCCGATGAGCAGTTCTTC.

The rearrangement links TRBV9 to TRBJ2-5; TRBD1 agrees at 11 bases. Per the germline V gene, CDR1 is SGDLS and CDR2 is YYNGEE. The V gene end was trimmed by 0 bases and the J gene end by 3 bases; junction bases not matched to a gene: 1. CDR3 size: 15 residues. CDR3 in DNA: TGTGCCAGCAGCGTAGGGACAGGGGGCGAAGAGACCCAGTACTTC. Its translation: CASSVGTGGEETQYF.

This clonotype appeared a few times. The chain couples TRBV13 to TRBJ1-2; maybe TRBD1 (5 bases). The CDR3 totals 14 residues. V lost 2 bases and J 6 bases, leaving 13 bases between the germline ends. Germline CDR1 PRHDT, CDR2 FYEKMQ (reference sequence). The chain's CDR3 is CASSLRTDTHGYTF. CDR3 nucleotides: TGTGCCAGCAGCTTAAGAACGGACACTCATGGCTACACCTTC.

This clonotype appeared a single time. This rearrangement joins TRBV7-2 to TRBJ2-1; 12 nucleotides line up with TRBD2. Unmatched junction bases numbered 4, after V lost 3 bases and J lost 4 bases. The length of the CDR3 is 16 residues. From germline, CDR1 is SGHTA and CDR2 FQGNSA. CDR3 sequence (DNA): TGTGCCAGCAGCTTCCAAGGGACTAGCGGGTACAATGAGCAGTTCTTC. Translation gives CASSFQGTSGYNEQFF.

The chain couples TRBV30 to TRBJ1-4; D is ambiguous. The CDR3 sequence is 11 residues long. V lost 3 bases and J lost 5, with 4 bases in between. Germline-derived CDR1 and CDR2 are GTSNPN and SVGIG (reference sequence). The CDR3 loop reads CAWRANEKLFF. In nucleotides, the CDR3 is TGTGCCTGGAGAGCCAATGAAAAACTGTTTTTT.

The chain carries TRBV6-1 and TRBJ1-2, with 7 bases that match TRBD1. Germline CDR1 MNHNS, CDR2 SASEGT. The trim removed 6 bases at V and 5 bases at J, leaving 9 bases unmatched. The CDR3 covers 14 residues. The CDR3 sequence: CASRGEGARYGYTF. In nucleotides, the CDR3 is TGTGCCAGCAGGGGAGAGGGGGCGCGGTATGGCTACACCTTC.

V gene TRBV12-3 or TRBV12-4 combines with J gene TRBJ1-1; D possibly corresponds to TRBD1 (5 bases). V dropped 5 bases and J dropped 6 bases, with 16 bases sitting between them. This CDR3 has 14 residues. The CDR3 nucleotides are TGTGCCAGCAGTCCCGTGGGGGAAGGCGCTGAAGCTTTCTTT. Amino acid sequence: CASSPVGEGAEAFF.

The V gene is TRBV25-1, the J gene TRBJ2-7; 9 positions match TRBD1. With 2 bases clipped from V and 3 bases from J, the junction kept 5 bases outside the gene matches. The CDR3 loop spans 15 amino acids. The germline gives CDR1 MGHDK, CDR2 SYGVNS. CDR3 protein: CASSELGQGSYEQYF. CDR3 nucleotides: TGTGCCAGCAGTGAACTGGGACAGGGTAGCTACGAGCAGTACTTC.

The CDR3 loop is CASSLGDSPLHF. The CDR3 DNA follows: TGTGCCAGCAGCTTAGGAGATTCACCCCTCCACTTT. The J gene is TRBJ1-6, the V gene TRBV7-9; D call uncertain. Deletions cut 1 base from V and 8 bases from J, with 3 bases between. Germline CDR1 reads SEHNR; CDR2 reads FQNEAQ (reference sequence). This CDR3 region has 12 residues.

The genes are TRBV13 and TRBJ1-6, with no clear D. Trimming removed 6 bases at V and 4 bases at J, with 10 bases between. CDR3 length equals 14 residues. Germline CDR1 and CDR2: PRHDT and FYEKMQ (reference sequence). This chain's CDR3 is CASSSTGYNSPLHF. In DNA form, the CDR3 reads TGTGCCAGCAGTTCAACGGGGTATAATTCACCCCTCCACTTT.

This chain's CDR3 is CASSIQGGSTEAFF. The CDR3 DNA follows: TGTGCCAGCAGCATACAGGGTGGGAGCACTGAAGCTTTCTTT. The genes are TRBV2 and TRBJ1-1; possible D gene TRBD1, 6 bases. Germline CDR1 and CDR2: SNHLY and FYNNEI. The CDR3 is made up of 14 amino acids. The V and J ends lost 6 bases and 4 bases respectively, with 15 bases between them.

This chain joins TRBV20-1 and TRBJ2-1; TRBD2 matches at 10 bases. Germline CDR1 reads DFQATT; CDR2 reads SNEGSKA (reference sequence). CDR3 size: 15 residues. Trimming took 3 bases from V and 7 from J; bases not matched to a gene: 9. The CDR3 bases are TGCAGTGCTAGTATCCTAGCGGGGGCCTTAAATGAGCAGTTCTTC. Its protein is CSASILAGALNEQFF.

The chain is built from TRBV9 and TRBJ1-3, with D unresolved. Germline V CDR1 and CDR2: SGDLS, YYNGEE. V dropped 3 bases and J dropped 0 bases, with 7 bases sitting between them. The CDR3 consists of 14 residues. The CDR3: CASSGRFSGNTIYF. The CDR3 bases are TGTGCCAGCAGCGGCCGTTTCTCTGGAAACACCATATATTTT.

The chain joins TRBV27 to TRBJ2-2; the match to TRBD1 covers 10 bases. Trimming at V came to 5 bases and at J to 4 bases, leaving 7 bases not matched to a gene. CDR3 size: 16 residues. The germline V gene has CDR1 MNHEY and CDR2 SMNVEV (reference sequence). CDR3 region: CASSTRQGAITGELFF. CDR3 sequence (DNA): TGTGCCAGCAGTACTCGACAGGGGGCGATCACCGGGGAGCTGTTTTTT.